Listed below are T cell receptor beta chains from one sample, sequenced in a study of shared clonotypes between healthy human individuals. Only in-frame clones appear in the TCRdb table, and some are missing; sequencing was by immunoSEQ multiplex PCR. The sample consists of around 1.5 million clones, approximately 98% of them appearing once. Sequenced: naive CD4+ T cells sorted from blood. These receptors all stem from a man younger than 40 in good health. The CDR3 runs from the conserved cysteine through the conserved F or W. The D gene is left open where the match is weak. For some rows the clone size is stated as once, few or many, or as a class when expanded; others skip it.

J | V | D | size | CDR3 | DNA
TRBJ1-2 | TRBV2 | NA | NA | CASSDPGHASYGYTF | TGTGCCAGCAGTGACCCGGGACACGCCAGCTATGGCTACACCTTC
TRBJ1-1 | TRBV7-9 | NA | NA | CASSSANTEAFF | TGTGCCAGCAGCTCGGCGAACACTGAAGCTTTCTTT
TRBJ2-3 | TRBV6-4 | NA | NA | CASSDSAGSSDTQYF | TGTGCCAGCAGTGACTCGGCGGGATCCTCAGATACGCAGTATTTT
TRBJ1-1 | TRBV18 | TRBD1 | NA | CASSPWDRANTEAFF | TGTGCCAGCTCACCTTGGGACAGAGCGAACACTGAAGCTTTCTTT
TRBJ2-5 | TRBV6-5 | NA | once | CASKKQETQYF | TGTGCCAGCAAGAAACAAGAGACCCAGTACTTC
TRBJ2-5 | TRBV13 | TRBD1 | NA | CASSLDREETQYF | TGTGCCAGCAGCCTTGACAGGGAAGAGACCCAGTACTTC
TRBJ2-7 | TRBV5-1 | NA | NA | CASSLDPAGEQYF | TGCGCCAGCTCCCTAGATCCCGCTGGGGAGCAGTACTTC
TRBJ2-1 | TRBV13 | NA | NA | CASSLAGDSYNEQFF | TGTGCCAGCAGCTTAGCGGGAGACTCCTACAATGAGCAGTTCTTC
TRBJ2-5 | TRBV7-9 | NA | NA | CASSTPMSGLQETQYF | TGTGCCAGCAGCACCCCCATGAGCGGGCTCCAAGAGACCCAGTACTTC
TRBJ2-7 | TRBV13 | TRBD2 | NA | CASSSSGTSGSYAYEQYF | TGTGCCAGCAGCTCCTCCGGGACTAGCGGGAGTTACGCCTACGAGCAGTACTTC
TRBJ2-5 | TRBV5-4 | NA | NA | CASSLWAGETQYF | TGTGCCAGCAGCCTTTGGGCGGGAGAGACCCAGTACTTC
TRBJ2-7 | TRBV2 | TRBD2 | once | CASRGLTSGPYEQYF | TGTGCCAGCAGGGGGTTAACTAGCGGTCCCTACGAGCAGTACTTC
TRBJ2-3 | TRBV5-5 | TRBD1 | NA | CASSLGVPGQGEYF | TGTGCCAGCAGCTTGGGAGTACCGGGACAGGGCGAGTATTTT
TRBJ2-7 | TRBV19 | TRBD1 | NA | CASSITGVSDEQYF | TGTGCCAGTAGTATAACAGGGGTTTCCGACGAGCAGTACTTC
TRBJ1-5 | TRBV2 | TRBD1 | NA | CASSEPGGRSNQPQHF | TGTGCCAGCAGTGAGCCAGGGGGCAGGAGCAATCAGCCCCAGCATTTT